This T cell receptor (beta chain) was profiled in a study of shared clonotypes between healthy human individuals. CDR3 length equals 13 residues. Trimming stripped 2 bases from V and 1 base from J, with 5 bases between. CDR1 is MNHEY, CDR2 SMNVEV, per germline (reference sequence). The method was immunoSEQ multiplex PCR; TCRdb's version includes in-frame clones alone and lacks a portion of them. The table records about 2.1 million clones, more than 85% of them present only once. Only CD45RO-negative cells positively selected for CCR7 counted as naive CD8 cells, so terminally differentiated effector memory CD45RA+ cells were excluded. On this clone itself: The same CDR3 can be traced to other DNA sequences in this sample.

The rearrangement links TRBV27 to TRBJ1-1; unclear D gene. The TCR sequence derives from a man in his late teens or twenties in good health. Some clones in this sample may be carry-over from other donors' samples. The sequencing input was naive CD8+ T cells from PBMCs. The chain's CDR3 is CASSLIPNTEAFF. The CDR3 DNA reads TGTGCCAGCAGTTTAATCCCGAACACTGAAGCTTTCTTT.